This entry is about one T cell receptor (beta chain). This likely comes from a read error, as the CDR3 has no conserved phenylalanine or tryptophan at its end. It is unclear where the CDR3 begins or ends on the DNA, so no DNA is shown, and the CDR3 is as TCRdb lists it. The donors were members of the validation cohort comprising about 120 subjects, separate from the approximately 630-subject first cohort. Produced via immunoSEQ multiplex PCR; TCRdb's table is partial and in-frame only. The top ten hold about 9.4% of the sample, which has about 160,000 clones, 85% to 90% seen once. The data originate from a study of cytomegalovirus exposure and HLA in healthy donors. The CDR3 has 13 residues if both end residues are counted. CDR1 and CDR2 from the germline V gene are SGHDT and YYEEEE.

The origin of this receptor is a woman aged 18-29 years in good health and CMV-seropositive. The chain links TRBV5-6 to TRBJ1-1. The sample was PBMCs. Here the CDR3 reads CASSLARGLRTSN.